The T cell receptor (beta chain) described here comes from a study of early stage breast cancer tumors. Overall study: ER+/PR+/HER2- status applied to about 70% of the 16 invasive breast tumors.

The CDR3 totals 13 residues. The V end lost 3 bases, the J end lost 2 bases, and 9 bases lay between the germline ends. Germline V lookup: CDR1 SGHKS, CDR2 YYEKEE (reference sequence). Blood replicates held 0.5 ug DNA, tumor or normal breast about 1.5 ug, two each. Clones were sequenced by immunoSEQ multiplex PCR, and TCRdb holds only the in-frame ones, with some missing. This table holds about 3,300 clones, 64% found once. Study observations and caveats: Functional markers like CD4, CD8 and FOXP3 were missed in bulk sequencing. Enriched TCRB sequences shared across patients were mostly commonly generated sequences.

There are a few counts of this clone. Its antigen is undetermined. The V call is TRBV5-5, the J call TRBJ2-7; a weak D match, TRBD2 (5 bases). The sample taken for sequencing was breast tumor tissue. The source is a person aged 35-50 years with breast cancer. This CDR3 reads CASSWPGAYEQYF. In nucleotides, the CDR3 is TGTGCCAGCAGCTGGCCCGGGGCCTACGAGCAGTACTTC.